This T cell receptor (beta chain) is drawn from a study of blood T cell repertoires in COVID-19. The CDR3 is 15 residues long. The V gene's germline CDR1 is LNHDA and CDR2 SQIVND (reference sequence). Unmatched junction bases numbered 5, after V lost 6 bases and J lost 4 bases. Patients in Seattle were enrolled during active infection, then followed longitudinally. Assay: immunoSEQ multiplex PCR; the TCRdb copy retains only in-frame clones and omits some. The sample lists hundreds of thousands of clones, roughly 88% occurring once. What was sequenced was peripheral blood. The genes are TRBV19 and TRBJ2-2, with 10 nucleotides matching TRBD2. The receptor comes from a woman in her 50s with COVID-19, enrolled during active disease. CDR3 protein: CASRGGLASTGELFF. The CDR3 nucleotides read TGTGCCAGTAGGGGGGGACTAGCGAGCACCGGGGAGCTGTTTTTT.